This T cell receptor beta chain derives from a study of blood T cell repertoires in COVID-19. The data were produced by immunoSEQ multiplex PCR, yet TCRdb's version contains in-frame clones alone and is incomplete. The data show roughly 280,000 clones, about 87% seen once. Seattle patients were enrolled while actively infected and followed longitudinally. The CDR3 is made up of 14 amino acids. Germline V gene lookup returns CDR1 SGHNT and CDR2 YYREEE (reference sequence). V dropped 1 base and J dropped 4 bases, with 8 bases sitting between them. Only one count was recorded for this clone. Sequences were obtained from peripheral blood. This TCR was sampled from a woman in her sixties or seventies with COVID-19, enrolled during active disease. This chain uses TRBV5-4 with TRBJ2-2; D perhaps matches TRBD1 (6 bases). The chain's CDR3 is CASSLKQGTGELFF. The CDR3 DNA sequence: TGTGCCAGCAGCTTGAAACAGGGCACCGGGGAGCTGTTTTTT.